This T cell receptor (beta chain) is drawn from a study of blood T cell repertoires in COVID-19. Study background: Sites across the United States, Italy and Spain contributed samples from acute and convalescent COVID-19.

Germline loops: CDR1 SGHVS, CDR2 FNYEAQ. V lost 1 base and J 6 bases, leaving 5 bases between the germline ends. The CDR3 totals 12 residues. The protocol was immunoSEQ multiplex PCR, while the TCRdb copy is restricted to in-frame clones and leaves out a portion. The sample has roughly 430,000 clones, about 88% seen once; the top ten hold less than 1.5%. The clonotype originates from a young woman who had been exposed to COVID-19. Sequenced material: PBMCs or T cells enriched from blood (not recorded which). The rearrangement joins TRBV7-6 to TRBJ2-3; D ambiguous. This CDR3 is CASSLVRDTQYF. CDR3 coding DNA: TGTGCCAGCAGCTTAGTCAGGGATACGCAGTATTTT.